This note documents a single TCR beta chain sequence. This specimen belongs to a study of shared clonotypes between healthy human individuals. Overall study: Researchers assigned three CD4 naive, three CD4 memory, two CD8 naive and one CD8 memory plate to each donor.

It was about 180 ng DNA, 25,000 to 35,000 T cell genomes, that sorted-subset replicate PCRs used. Study processing details: ImmunoSEQ junction-only sequences lacked quality scores, so their filtering differed. Data came from immunoSEQ multiplex PCR; TCRdb stores just in-frame clones and leaves some out. D and trimming come from the DNA, and the V and J calls and clone size come from that table. The sample shows fewer than 3 million clones, about nine tenths of them seen only once. Division of CD4+ cells produced a CD45RA+ naive subset and a CD45RA-negative memory subset. Trimming cost V 0 bases and J 4 bases, with 7 bases left between them. Looked up from germline, CDR1 is SGHVS and CDR2 is FQNEAQ. The CDR3 runs to 14 residues.

The receptor's source is a man aged 18-30 years in good health. Some clones in this sample may be carry-over from other donors' samples. The chain couples TRBV7-8 to TRBJ1-5; no firm D call. The specimen sequenced was naive CD4+ T cells from PBMCs. Subset noted: CD45RA+ positively selected. CDR3 amino acids: CASSLASRNQPQHF. CDR3 bases: TGTGCCAGCAGCTTAGCGTCCCGAAATCAGCCCCAGCATTTT.